Below, 10 T cell receptor beta chains from the same sample are listed, as sequenced in a study of patients and donors after allogeneic stem cell transplantation. TCRdb independently ran MiXCR on the RT-PCR reads; one entry per CDR3 protein. This table has more than 850,000 distinct CDR3 sequences, roughly 18% appearing once. The sequencing sample was made of blood, either unsorted or a sorted T cell fraction (not recorded which). The receptors were gathered from a human donor who was either an allogeneic HSCT recipient or a stem cell or donor lymphocyte infusion donor (not recorded which). It is not recorded whose cells these are; they may come from a transplant donor.

The chain has TRBV29-1 and TRBJ2-1, with 9 bases matching TRBD2. The junction had 9 bases not matched to a gene; V was cut back by 7 bases and J by 5 bases. The germline V gene encodes CDR1 SQVTM and CDR2 ANQGSEA. CDR3 length: 14 residues. CDR3 in amino acids: CSAAASGNHNEQFF. The DNA for the CDR3 is TGCAGCGCCGCGGCTAGCGGGAACCACAATGAGCAGTTCTTC.

This chain connects TRBV5-1 to TRBJ2-1, with 12 bases that match TRBD2. Germline loops: CDR1 SGHRS, CDR2 YFSETQ. Unmatched junction bases numbered 4, after V lost 1 base and J lost 8 bases. This CDR3 spans 15 amino acids. CDR3 nucleotides: TGCGCCAGCAGCTTGAAACTAGCGGGAGGACATGAGCAGTTCTTC. Encoded protein: CASSLKLAGGHEQFF.

Written as DNA, the CDR3 is TGTGCCAGCAGCAAGGAAAGGTTAGATACGCAGTATTTT. Translating gives CASSKERLDTQYF. The chain has TRBV7-6 and TRBJ2-3; D unresolved. The CDR3 is made up of 13 amino acids. Germline lookup yields CDR1 SGHVS and CDR2 FNYEAQ. Trimming took off 5 bases at V and 5 bases at J, with 11 bases between the two ends.

V is TRBV6-1 and J is TRBJ1-2; a possible D gene is TRBD1 (5 bases). This CDR3 has 13 residues. V lost 5 bases and J 5 bases, leaving 12 bases between the germline ends. The germline V gene encodes CDR1 MNHNS and CDR2 SASEGT. The CDR3 region is CASSNHGGYGYTF. CDR3 in DNA: TGTGCCAGCAGTAATCACGGGGGATATGGCTACACCTTC.

This clonotype was observed a handful of times. V gene TRBV15 combines with J gene TRBJ2-2, with D possibly matching TRBD2 (6 bases). Germline-derived CDR1 and CDR2 are LNHNV and YYDKDF (reference sequence). V lost 3 bases, J lost 2 bases, and 22 bases lay in between. CDR3 length equals 19 residues. CDR3 sequence reads: CATSSPLWGLAVNTGELFF. The CDR3 nucleotides are TGTGCCACCAGCAGTCCCCTGTGGGGGTTAGCGGTAAACACCGGGGAGCTGTTTTTT.

This clonotype was seen more than once but under ten times. V gene TRBV5-1 combines with J gene TRBJ2-3; D possibly corresponds to TRBD1 (5 bases). CDR1 and CDR2 from the germline V gene are SGHRS and YFSETQ. The V end was cut by 4 bases, the J end by 4 bases, with 13 bases between. The CDR3 runs to 14 residues. CDR3: CASSVGPPADTQYF. CDR3 nucleotides: TGCGCCAGCAGCGTGGGGCCGCCGGCAGATACGCAGTATTTT.

This clonotype was detected only a few times. This rearrangement joins TRBV20-1 to TRBJ2-3; 7 nucleotides line up with TRBD2. The CDR3 length is 15 residues. Per the germline V gene, CDR1 is DFQATT and CDR2 is SNEGSKA (reference sequence). With V trimmed by 5 bases and J by 5 bases, 13 bases remained unmatched. CDR3 DNA: TGCAGTGCTGTACCCGGGACTACACTTGGAGATACGCAGTATTTT. Amino acid sequence: CSAVPGTTLGDTQYF.

The CDR3 here is CASSLNLGREVLWGGYTF. CDR3 DNA sequence: TGTGCCAGCAGCTTAAATTTGGGACGCGAGGTTCTGTGGGGGGGCTACACCTTC. The chain links TRBV11-2 to TRBJ1-2; perhaps TRBD1 as D (5 bases). Trimming shortened V by 2 bases and J by 8 bases, and 27 bases separated the two germline ends. CDR3 size: 18 residues. Per germline, CDR1 SGHAT and CDR2 FQNNGV.

The chain employs TRBV6-5 and TRBJ2-3, with D uncertain. Germline CDR1 reads MNHEY; CDR2 reads SVGAGI. Trimming stripped 4 bases from V and 4 bases from J, with 15 bases between. The CDR3 has 15 amino acids. This chain's CDR3 is CASSSTKAPPDTQYF. The CDR3 bases are TGTGCCAGCAGTTCCACTAAGGCCCCCCCAGATACGCAGTATTTT.

A few counts support this clonotype. The J gene is TRBJ2-2, the V gene TRBV20-1; tentative D call: TRBD2 (5 bases). V gave up 2 bases and J gave up 6 bases, with 16 bases separating them. CDR1 is DFQATT and CDR2 is SNEGSKA in the germline V gene (reference sequence). The CDR3 length is 15 residues. The CDR3 reads CSARSEDRSPGELFF. In nucleotides, the CDR3 is TGCAGTGCTAGATCGGAGGATCGATCACCCGGGGAGCTGTTTTTT.